These 15 T cell receptor beta chains originate from one sample sequenced in a study of cytomegalovirus exposure and HLA in healthy donors. With 60 Vbeta and 13 Jbeta primers, the PCR was carried out. Generated by immunoSEQ multiplex PCR, the TCRdb table keeps only in-frame clones and is missing some. This sample has fewer than 200,000 clones, with 78% found just once. The sample comprised PBMCs. The receptors shown here come from a female donor in good health and CMV-seronegative.

The chain links TRBV5-4 to TRBJ2-2, with D maybe TRBD1 (6 bases). The germline V and J ends were trimmed by 4 bases and 5 bases, with 12 bases remaining between them. Germline V gene data show CDR1 as SGHNT and CDR2 as YYREEE (reference sequence). This CDR3 contains 14 residues. DNA of the CDR3: TGTGCCAGCAGCACTCAGACAGGTACCGGGGAGCTGTTTTTT. Its protein product is CASSTQTGTGELFF.

The chain recombines TRBV7-9 with TRBJ2-5, with a possible D match to TRBD1 (5 bases). Trimming shortened V by 1 base and J by 5 bases, and 8 bases separated the two germline ends. This CDR3 contains 13 residues. From germline, CDR1 is SEHNR and CDR2 FQNEAQ (reference sequence). CDR3 coding DNA: TGTGCCAGCAGCTTAGGGGGCGAGGAGACCCAGTACTTC. Translating gives CASSLGGEETQYF.

The rearrangement uses TRBV7-3 and TRBJ2-1; 7 nucleotides match TRBD2. The germline CDR1 and CDR2 sequences are SGHTA and FQGTGA. Trimming took 4 bases from V and 2 from J; bases not matched to a gene: 5. The CDR3 is 15 residues long. CDR3 nucleotides: TGTGCCAGCAGCTCACTCGGGGGGACCTACAATGAGCAGTTCTTC. Its translation: CASSSLGGTYNEQFF.

The V call is TRBV11-3, the J call TRBJ2-1, with TRBD2 matching over 7 bases. Trimming cost V 0 bases and J 8 bases; bases outside gene matches: 7. The V gene's germline CDR1 is SGHNT and CDR2 YENEEA. The CDR3 spans 15 residues. CDR3 loop: CASSLDGRNGYEQFF. In nucleotides, the CDR3 is TGTGCCAGCAGCTTAGACGGGAGGAACGGTTATGAGCAGTTCTTC. The whole variable domain, filled in from reference TRBV11-3 and TRBJ2-1, reads EAGVVQSPRYKIIEKKQPVAFWCNPISGHNTLYWYLQNLGQGPELLIRYENEEAVDDSQLPKDRFSAERLKGVDSTLKIQPAELGDSAVYLCASSLDGRNGYEQFFGPGTRLTVL.

V gene TRBV6-1 combines with J gene TRBJ2-2; D perhaps matches TRBD1 (6 bases). Germline V gene lookup returns CDR1 MNHNS and CDR2 SASEGT. The CDR3 has 15 residues. Trimming removed 4 bases from V and 0 bases from J, with 9 bases in between. CDR3 coding DNA: TGTGCCAGCAGTGGGACAGTGGCGAACACCGGGGAGCTGTTTTTT. Protein product: CASSGTVANTGELFF.

This chain joins TRBV28 and TRBJ1-5; maybe TRBD1 (6 bases). Germline CDR1 reads MDHEN; CDR2 reads SYDVKM. CDR3 length: 16 residues. The V and J ends lost 3 bases and 2 bases respectively, with 14 bases between them. CDR3 DNA sequence: TGTGCCAGCAGTTTGACAGGCAGGGGCCGCAATCAGCCCCAGCATTTT. Its protein is CASSLTGRGRNQPQHF.

The rearrangement links TRBV9 to TRBJ2-5; TRBD2 aligns across 9 bases. CDR3 length: 15 residues. V trimming: 0 bases; J trimming: 5 bases; junction bases outside the gene matches: 5. The V gene's germline CDR1 is SGDLS and CDR2 YYNGEE. For the CDR3, the DNA is TGTGCCAGCAGCGTAGTGCCTAGCGGGGAGGAGACCCAGTACTTC. Amino acid sequence: CASSVVPSGEETQYF.

The chain employs TRBV11-1 and TRBJ2-2; D is uncertain. Trimming stripped 1 base from V and 1 base from J, with 4 bases between. The CDR3 is made up of 14 amino acids. Germline CDR1 SGHAT, CDR2 FQDESV (reference sequence). The chain's CDR3 is CASSLEQNTGELFF. Here the CDR3 DNA reads TGTGCCAGCAGCTTAGAACAGAACACCGGGGAGCTGTTTTTT.

The chain has TRBV5-4 and TRBJ2-7; D is unclear. V was shortened by 4 bases and J by 0 bases, with 14 bases between the two germline ends. The CDR3 length is 15 residues. The germline gives CDR1 SGHNT, CDR2 YYREEE (reference sequence). Written as DNA, the CDR3 is TGTGCCAGCAGCCCATGGCGGTCCCCCTCCTACGAGCAGTACTTC. It codes for CASSPWRSPSYEQYF.

The chain employs TRBV7-9 and TRBJ2-1; TRBD2 matches at 11 bases. Germline V gene lookup returns CDR1 SEHNR and CDR2 FQNEAQ (reference sequence). The V segment lost 4 bases and the J segment 10 bases; nucleotides outside the gene matches: 9. This CDR3 comprises 15 residues. Here the CDR3 reads CASSSSGGWQGEQFF. In nucleotides, the CDR3 is TGTGCCAGCAGCTCTAGCGGGGGGTGGCAAGGGGAGCAGTTCTTC.

The CDR3 coding sequence is TGTGCCAGCAGCCGCGGGCCTCCCAACACTGAAGCTTTCTTT. Residues: CASSRGPPNTEAFF. This rearrangement joins TRBV14 to TRBJ1-1; D ambiguous. V gave up 4 bases and J gave up 2 bases, with 11 bases separating them. The CDR3 is 14 residues long. Germline V lookup: CDR1 SGHDN, CDR2 FVKESK.

This chain uses TRBV9 with TRBJ2-1; D is perhaps TRBD1 (5 bases). CDR3 length: 15 residues. The germline V and J ends were trimmed by 2 bases and 4 bases, with 13 bases remaining between them. The germline gives CDR1 SGDLS, CDR2 YYNGEE. The CDR3 coding sequence is TGTGCCAGCAGCGTTGGGGCAGGGAAATACAATGAGCAGTTCTTC. It specifies CASSVGAGKYNEQFF. Full variable domain (remainder filled in from reference TRBV9 and TRBJ2-1): DSGVTQTPKHLITATGQRVTLRCSPRSGDLSVYWYQQSLDQGLQFLIQYYNGEERAKGNILERFSAQQFPDLHSELNLSSLELGDSALYFCASSVGAGKYNEQFFGPGTRLTVL.

The chain has TRBV4-3 and TRBJ2-1; 13 positions agree with TRBD2. The CDR3 totals 16 residues. CDR1 LGHNA and CDR2 YSLEER come from the germline V gene. With 4 bases clipped from V and 8 bases from J, the junction kept 8 bases outside the gene matches. The CDR3 loop reads CASSPWTSGSVDEQFF. Here the CDR3 DNA reads TGCGCCAGCAGCCCTTGGACTAGCGGGAGTGTGGATGAGCAGTTCTTC.

Remarks on this clone: The sample contains more than one DNA sequence encoding this CDR3. The chain carries TRBV11-1 and TRBJ2-3; the match to TRBD1 covers 7 bases. Germline V gene sequence: CDR1 SGHAT, CDR2 FQDESV (reference sequence). J lost 2 bases, V lost 0 bases, and 5 bases had no gene match. The CDR3 extends over 16 amino acids. CDR3 DNA sequence: TGTGCCAGCAGCTTAGCCCGGGACAGCCCCACAGATACGCAGTATTTT. This encodes CASSLARDSPTDTQYF.

CDR3 region: CASSWTTGIGQPQHF. The DNA of the CDR3 is TGTGCCAGCAGTTGGACGACAGGGATCGGTCAGCCCCAGCATTTT. This chain links TRBV6-6 with TRBJ1-5; 7 bases map to TRBD1. The CDR3 is made up of 15 amino acids. Losses at the gene ends were 4 bases for V and 6 bases for J; bases not matched to a gene: 9. Germline V gives CDR1 MNHNY, CDR2 SVGAGI (reference sequence).